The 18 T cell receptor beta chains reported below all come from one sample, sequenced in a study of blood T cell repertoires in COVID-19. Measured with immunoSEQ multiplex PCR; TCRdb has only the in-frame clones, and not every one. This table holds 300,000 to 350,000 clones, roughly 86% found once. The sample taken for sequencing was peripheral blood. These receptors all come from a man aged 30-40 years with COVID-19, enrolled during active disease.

CDR3 protein: CASSVESTGGLNTGELFF. CDR3 nucleotide sequence: TGTGCCAGCAGCGTAGAAAGCACAGGGGGGTTAAACACCGGGGAGCTGTTTTTT. The chain has TRBV9 and TRBJ2-2; TRBD1 agrees at 8 bases. The CDR3 length is 18 residues. Germline CDR1 is SGDLS and CDR2 is YYNGEE. With V trimmed by 0 bases and J by 2 bases, 9 bases remained unmatched. Full variable domain (rest looked up from reference TRBV9 and TRBJ2-2): DSGVTQTPKHLITATGQRVTLRCSPRSGDLSVYWYQQSLDQGLQFLIQYYNGEERAKGNILERFSAQQFPDLHSELNLSSLELGDSALYFCASSVESTGGLNTGELFFGEGSRLTVL.

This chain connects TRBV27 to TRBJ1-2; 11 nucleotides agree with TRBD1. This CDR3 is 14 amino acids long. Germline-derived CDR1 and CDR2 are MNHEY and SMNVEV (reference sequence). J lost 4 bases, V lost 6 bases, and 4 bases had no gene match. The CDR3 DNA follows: TGTGCCAGCAGGGGGACAGGGGGGGTCTATGGCTACACCTTC. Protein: CASRGTGGVYGYTF.

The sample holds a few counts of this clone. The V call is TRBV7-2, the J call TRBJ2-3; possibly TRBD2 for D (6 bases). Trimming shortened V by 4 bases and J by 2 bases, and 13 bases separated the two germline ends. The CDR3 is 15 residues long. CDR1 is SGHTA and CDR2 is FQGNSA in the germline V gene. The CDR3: CASSSRRGVTDTQYF. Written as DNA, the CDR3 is TGTGCCAGCAGCTCTCGGCGGGGAGTCACAGATACGCAGTATTTT.

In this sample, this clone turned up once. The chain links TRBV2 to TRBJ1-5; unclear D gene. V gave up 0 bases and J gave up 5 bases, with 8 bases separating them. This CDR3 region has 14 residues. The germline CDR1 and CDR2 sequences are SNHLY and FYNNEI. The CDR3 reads CASSEALRDQPQHF. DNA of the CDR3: TGTGCCAGCAGTGAAGCGCTTCGGGATCAGCCCCAGCATTTT.

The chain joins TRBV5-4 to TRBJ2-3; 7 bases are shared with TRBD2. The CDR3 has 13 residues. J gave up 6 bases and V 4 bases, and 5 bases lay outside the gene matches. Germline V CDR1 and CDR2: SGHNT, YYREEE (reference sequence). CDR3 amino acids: CASSLAVADTQYF. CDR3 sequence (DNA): TGTGCCAGCAGCCTAGCGGTCGCCGATACGCAGTATTTT.

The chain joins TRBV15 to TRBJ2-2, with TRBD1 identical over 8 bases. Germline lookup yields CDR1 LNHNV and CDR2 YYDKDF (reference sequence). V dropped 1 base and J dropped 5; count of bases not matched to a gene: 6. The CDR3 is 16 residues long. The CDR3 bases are TGTGCCACCAGCAGAGTCGGGACAGGAAGAACCGGGGAGCTGTTTTTT. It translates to CATSRVGTGRTGELFF.

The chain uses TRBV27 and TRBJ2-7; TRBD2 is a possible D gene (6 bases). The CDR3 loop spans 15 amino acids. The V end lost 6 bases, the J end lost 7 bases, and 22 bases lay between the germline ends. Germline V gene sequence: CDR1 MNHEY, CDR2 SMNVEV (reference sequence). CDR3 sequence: CASSAMGEARWEQYF. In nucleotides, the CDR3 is TGTGCCAGCAGCGCCATGGGGGAGGCACGATGGGAGCAGTACTTC.

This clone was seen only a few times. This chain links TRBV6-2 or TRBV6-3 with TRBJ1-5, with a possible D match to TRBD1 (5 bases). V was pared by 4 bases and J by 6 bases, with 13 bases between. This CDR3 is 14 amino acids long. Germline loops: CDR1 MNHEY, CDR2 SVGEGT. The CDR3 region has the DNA TGTGCCAGCAGTTTCACACAGGCACCTCAGCCCCAGCATTTT. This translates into CASSFTQAPQPQHF.

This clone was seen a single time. CDR3 region: CASSPGGGGNEQFF. The CDR3 bases are TGTGCCAGCTCACCAGGGGGAGGGGGCAATGAGCAGTTCTTC. The chain couples TRBV18 to TRBJ2-1; tentatively, D is TRBD2 (7 bases). This CDR3 region has 14 residues. The germline V and J ends were trimmed by 2 bases and 6 bases, with 11 bases remaining between them. Germline-derived CDR1 and CDR2 are KGHSH and LQKENI.

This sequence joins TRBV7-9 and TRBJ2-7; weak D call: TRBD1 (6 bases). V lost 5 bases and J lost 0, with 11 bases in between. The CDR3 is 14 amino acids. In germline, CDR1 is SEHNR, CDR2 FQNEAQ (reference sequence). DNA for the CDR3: TGTGCCAGCAGCCGACAGGACAACTCCTACGAGCAGTACTTC. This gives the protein CASSRQDNSYEQYF.

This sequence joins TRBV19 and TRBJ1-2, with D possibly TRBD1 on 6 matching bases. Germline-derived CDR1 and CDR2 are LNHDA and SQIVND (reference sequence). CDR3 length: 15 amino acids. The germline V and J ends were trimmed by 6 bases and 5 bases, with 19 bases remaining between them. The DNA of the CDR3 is TGTGCCAGTAGAAACCCTACTACAGGGTCTTATGGCTACACCTTC. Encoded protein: CASRNPTTGSYGYTF.

DNA for the CDR3: TGTGCCAGTAGCGGGGGACTAGCGGGTGCTAAGGGGACCCAGTACTTC. Translation: CASSGGLAGAKGTQYF. This chain links TRBV19 with TRBJ2-5; 12 bases fit TRBD2. Germline loops: CDR1 LNHDA, CDR2 SQIVND (reference sequence). The CDR3 loop spans 16 amino acids. V was clipped by 6 bases and J by 7 bases; unmatched bases: 12.

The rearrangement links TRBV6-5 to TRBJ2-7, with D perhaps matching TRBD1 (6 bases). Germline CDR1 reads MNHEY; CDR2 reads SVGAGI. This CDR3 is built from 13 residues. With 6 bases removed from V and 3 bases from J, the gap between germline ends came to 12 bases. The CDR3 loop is CASRRQANYEQYF. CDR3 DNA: TGTGCCAGCAGAAGACAGGCGAACTACGAGCAGTACTTC.

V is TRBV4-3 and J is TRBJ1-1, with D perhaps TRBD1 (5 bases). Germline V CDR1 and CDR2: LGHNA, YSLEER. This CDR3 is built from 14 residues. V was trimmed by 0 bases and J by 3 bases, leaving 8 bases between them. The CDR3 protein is CASSQDDSYTEAFF. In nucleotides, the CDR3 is TGCGCCAGCAGCCAAGATGACAGTTACACTGAAGCTTTCTTT.

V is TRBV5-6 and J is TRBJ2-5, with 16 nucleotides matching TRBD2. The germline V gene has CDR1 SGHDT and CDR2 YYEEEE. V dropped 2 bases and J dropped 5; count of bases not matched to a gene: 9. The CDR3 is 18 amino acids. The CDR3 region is CASSFTGTSGRAGETQYF. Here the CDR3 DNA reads TGTGCCAGCAGCTTCACCGGGACTAGCGGGAGGGCCGGTGAGACCCAGTACTTC.

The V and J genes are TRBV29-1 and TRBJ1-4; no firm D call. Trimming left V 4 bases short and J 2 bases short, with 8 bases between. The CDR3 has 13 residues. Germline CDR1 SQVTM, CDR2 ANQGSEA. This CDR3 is CSVGRRTNEKLFF. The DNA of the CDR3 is TGCAGCGTTGGTAGGCGGACTAATGAAAAACTGTTTTTT.

In DNA form, the CDR3 reads TGTGCCAGCAGCCCATTCGGGGGACAGGGAAACTCACCCCTCCACTTT. As protein: CASSPFGGQGNSPLHF. The chain is built from TRBV5-8 and TRBJ1-6, with 9 bases fitting TRBD1. The CDR3 has 16 residues. Germline V gene sequence: CDR1 SGHTS, CDR2 YDEGEE. The V segment lost 4 bases and the J segment 10 bases; nucleotides outside the gene matches: 12.

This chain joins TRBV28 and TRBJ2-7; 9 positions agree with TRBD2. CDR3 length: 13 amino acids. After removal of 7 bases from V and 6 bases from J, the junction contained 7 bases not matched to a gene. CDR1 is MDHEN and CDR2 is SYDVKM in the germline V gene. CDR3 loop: CASIGGRVREQYF. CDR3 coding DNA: TGTGCCAGCATCGGCGGGAGGGTGCGCGAGCAGTACTTC.